This is a list of T cell receptor beta chains from one sample in a study of radiation and T cells in renal cell carcinoma. Sequenced by immunoSEQ multiplex PCR; TCRdb stores in-frame clones only, minus some. Here the sample spans 150,000 or so clones, about nine tenths being singletons. Sequenced here: blood, sampled from a patient whose treatment included radiotherapy and nephrectomy. These TCRs come from a woman aged 50 to 60 with renal cell carcinoma. Each CDR3 is given with its conserved first and last residue. D genes are given only for firm matches. Some rows have no size entry. The others give once, few or many, or a class for an expanded clone.

clone_size | j_call | d_call | v_call | cdr3_nt | cdr3_aa
NA | TRBJ1-4 | NA | TRBV11-2 | TGTGCCAGCAGGGACCGGGATCTAAGGGGAAAACTGTTTTTT | CASRDRDLRGKLFF
NA | TRBJ1-2 | TRBD1 | TRBV9 | TGTGCCAGCAGCGCAACGGGACAGGCTCGTGGCTACACCTTC | CASSATGQARGYTF
NA | TRBJ1-1 | NA | TRBV19 | TGTGCCAGTAGTACCGTCGCGGGGAACACTGAAGCTTTCTTT | CASSTVAGNTEAFF
NA | TRBJ2-7 | TRBD1 | TRBV7-6 | TGTGCCAGCAGCCGGACAGGGAACGAGCAGTACTTC | CASSRTGNEQYF
NA | TRBJ1-5 | NA | TRBV4-1 | TGCGCCAGCAGCCAAGGGCTGGGAGACGGCAATCAGCCCCAGCATTTT | CASSQGLGDGNQPQHF
NA | TRBJ2-7 | TRBD2 | TRBV5-1 | TGCGCCAGCAGCTTGGCCTATCAATCGGGAGGGAGGCCTCTCTCCTACGAGCAGTACTTC | CASSLAYQSGGRPLSYEQYF
NA | TRBJ1-5 | TRBD1 | TRBV2 | TGTGCCAGCAGTGAGAACAGGGGGCATCAGCCCCAGCATTTT | CASSENRGHQPQHF
NA | TRBJ2-2 | NA | TRBV5-1 | TGCGCCAGCAGCTTGGGTGATAACACCGGGGAGCTGTTTTTT | CASSLGDNTGELFF
NA | TRBJ2-3 | NA | TRBV5-1 | TGCGCCAGCAGCCGGGACTTGACTCACCAAGGCACAGATACGCAGTATTTT | CASSRDLTHQGTDTQYF
NA | TRBJ2-2 | TRBD1 | TRBV9 | TGTGCCAGCAGCGTAGCTCTTACAGGGGCGACCGGGGAGCTGTTTTTT | CASSVALTGATGELFF
NA | TRBJ1-4 | NA | TRBV19 | TGTGCCAGTAGTAGATATGCAACTAATGAAAAACTGTTTTTT | CASSRYATNEKLFF
NA | TRBJ2-7 | NA | TRBV5-6 | TGTGCCAGCAGCTTGGAATGGACATATCCCTACGAGCAGTACTTC | CASSLEWTYPYEQYF
NA | TRBJ1-5 | TRBD1 | TRBV6-1 | TGTGCCAGCAGTGAAGCAGGGACAGGGGCGAGGCAGCCCCAGCATTTT | CASSEAGTGARQPQHF
once | TRBJ2-2 | NA | TRBV7-2 | TGTGCCAGCACGAATCACCCCTCGAACACCGGGGAGCTGTTTTTT | CASTNHPSNTGELFF
NA | TRBJ2-5 | NA | TRBV6-6 | TGTGCCAGCAGTTACTCTCGGGAGACCCAGTACTTC | CASSYSRETQYF
NA | TRBJ1-2 | TRBD1 | TRBV4-1 | TGCGCCAGCAGCCAAGTGGGACAGTCCTATGGCTACACCTTC | CASSQVGQSYGYTF
NA | TRBJ1-1 | NA | TRBV11-2 | TGTGCCAGCAGCCCTCTGCGGGGGTTTTACACTGAAGCTTTCTTT | CASSPLRGFYTEAFF
NA | TRBJ1-5 | NA | TRBV6-1 | TGTGCCAGCAGTCGACAGGCGGGGGTACAGCCCCAGCATTTT | CASSRQAGVQPQHF
NA | TRBJ1-4 | TRBD1 | TRBV2 | TGTGCCAGCGGAGGACAGGCAACTAATGAAAAACTGTTTTTT | CASGGQATNEKLFF
few | TRBJ2-3 | TRBD2 | TRBV30 | TGTGCCTGTGGACTAGCGGCTACGCAGTATTTT | CACGLAATQYF
NA | TRBJ2-2 | TRBD2 | TRBV6-4 | TGTGCCAGCCGGGGGGGCTCCGGGGAGCTGTTTTTT | CASRGGSGELFF
NA | TRBJ1-2 | NA | TRBV11-1 | TGTGCCAGCAGCTTAAGGCTGGAGGACAACTATGGCTACACCTTC | CASSLRLEDNYGYTF
NA | TRBJ2-7 | NA | TRBV9 | TGTGCCAGCAGCGAGGACGGAGAGGGTAGCTACGAGCAGTACTTC | CASSEDGEGSYEQYF
once | TRBJ1-2 | NA | TRBV9 | TGTGCCAGCAGCGTAGGAGGGGTAGGCTATGGCTACACCTTC | CASSVGGVGYGYTF
NA | TRBJ1-1 | TRBD1 | TRBV5-1 | TGCGCCAGCACCCTAAGCGCAGGGGGCGAGAACACTGAAGCTTTCTTT | CASTLSAGGENTEAFF
few | TRBJ1-1 | NA | TRBV28 | TGTGCCAGCAACGGAGGGAACACTGAAGCTTTCTTT | CASNGGNTEAFF
once | TRBJ1-3 | NA | TRBV19 | TGTGCCAGTAGTATCCTTTCGGGATTGGACACCATATATTTT | CASSILSGLDTIYF
NA | TRBJ2-3 | NA | TRBV6-1 | TGTGCCAGCAGTGGACGGAAATCTAGCACAGATACGCAGTATTTT | CASSGRKSSTDTQYF
NA | TRBJ1-1 | NA | TRBV18 | TGTGCCAGCTCACCAATTCGGGAGATCGGCACTGAAGCTTTCTTT | CASSPIREIGTEAFF
NA | TRBJ1-5 | NA | TRBV11-2 | TGTGCCAGCAGCTTAGAAATGGGTCAGCCCCAGCATTTT | CASSLEMGQPQHF
NA | TRBJ1-5 | TRBD1 | TRBV7-8 | TGTGCCAGCCAAGCAATCGGGACAGGCAGCAATCAGCCCCAGCATTTT | CASQAIGTGSNQPQHF
NA | TRBJ1-5 | NA | TRBV30 | TGTGCCTGGGCTACTCCTGACATAATAAGCAATCAGCCCCAGCATTTT | CAWATPDIISNQPQHF
NA | TRBJ1-5 | TRBD1 | TRBV9 | TGTGCCAGCAGCGGACAGGGTAGCAATCAGCCCCAGCATTTT | CASSGQGSNQPQHF
NA | TRBJ1-1 | NA | TRBV6-1 | TGTGCCAGCAGACAAATGAACACTGAAGCTTTCTTT | CASRQMNTEAFF
NA | TRBJ2-1 | TRBD2 | TRBV5-1 | TGCGCCAGCAGCAGTACTAGCGGGGGCACCTACAATGAGCAGTTCTTC | CASSSTSGGTYNEQFF
NA | TRBJ1-5 | NA | TRBV4-1 | TGCGCCAGCAGCCAAGACAGGGTAAATCAGCCCCAGCATTTT | CASSQDRVNQPQHF
NA | TRBJ1-5 | NA | TRBV6-5 | TGTGCCAGCAGGCCGGAACATTCCTATCAGCCCCAGCATTTT | CASRPEHSYQPQHF
NA | TRBJ2-7 | TRBD1 | TRBV10-3 | TGTGCCATCAGTGAGGGGACAGGGCGTTACGAGCAGTACTTC | CAISEGTGRYEQYF
NA | TRBJ1-6 | TRBD1 | TRBV9 | TGTGCCAGCAGCGCCTCGACAGGGAAACTATATAATTCACCCCTCCACTTT | CASSASTGKLYNSPLHF